The present entry profiles one TCR beta chain with its context. Its cognate antigen is unknown. This specimen comes from a study of response to subunit inactivated influenza vaccine. Findings of the study overall: Authors suggested seasonal influenza vaccinations each recruit few new T cells.

Losses at the gene ends were 5 bases for V and 6 bases for J; bases not matched to a gene: 2. Per the germline V gene, CDR1 is ENHRY and CDR2 is SYGVKD. This CDR3 is built from 13 residues. TCRdb re-analysed the RT-PCR reads in MiXCR, keeping a single row per CDR3 protein. The data hold hundreds of thousands of distinct CDR3 sequences, with around 11% observed a single time. The chain recombines TRBV10-3 with TRBJ2-3, with 10 bases aligning to TRBD2. The TCR comes from a man over 45 who received an inactivated influenza vaccine. The sample consisted of PBMCs from blood, taken on the day of vaccination. The CDR3 DNA sequence: TGTGCCATCAGTCTAGCGGGGGCGGATACGCAGTATTTT. Amino acid sequence: CAISLAGADTQYF.